This TCR beta chain was obtained from a study of blood T cell repertoires in COVID-19. Study-wide background: Acute and convalescent COVID-19 samples came from the United States, Italy and Spain.

The data were produced by immunoSEQ multiplex PCR, yet TCRdb's version contains in-frame clones alone and is incomplete. The sample contains roughly 180,000 clones, 85% to 95% of which appear only once. CDR3 length equals 13 residues. The germline V and J ends were trimmed by 7 bases and 8 bases, with 17 bases remaining between them. The V and J genes are TRBV12-3 or TRBV12-4 and TRBJ1-2; tentative D call: TRBD1 (5 bases). The clonotype comes from a man aged 25-40 years with COVID-19, enrolled during active disease. The sample taken for sequencing was peripheral blood. CDR3 in DNA: TGTGCCAGCAACGTACGTGGGGCGTCCGGCTACACCTTC. It specifies CASNVRGASGYTF.